This TCR beta chain was recorded in a study of Ad26.COV2.S vaccination and SARS-CoV-2 variants. Study as a whole: Donor was one of the participants in the Ad26.COV2.S arm of the COV1001 trial. Study findings and constraints: Considerable breadth of spike-specific CD8+ and CD4+ T cell responses has reportedly been documented following vaccination. While placebo recipients had lower spike-specific TCR breadth, vaccine recipients had more.

Here immunoSEQ multiplex PCR was the method, and the copy in TCRdb shows in-frame clones only, minus some. The table has hundreds of thousands of clones, approximately 92% seen once; the top ten hold 2.5%. V lost 5 bases to trimming and J lost 8 bases, with 9 bases between them. The CDR3 has 11 residues. Germline CDR1 and CDR2: LNHDA and SQIVND (reference sequence). Notes on this clone: Its antigen is unknown.

Documented treatment: 15 to 20 received Ad26.COV2.S at low or high dose, single or two shots; several received placebo; per-sample allocation not given. The study sampled participants on day 63 after the first vaccine or placebo injection. The V gene is TRBV19, the J gene TRBJ1-2; D not certain. This receptor was obtained from a person aged 18 to 65 who received the Ad26.COV2.S COVID-19 vaccine or a placebo. The source was peripheral blood, collected in a trial of Ad26.COV2.S vaccine versus placebo. CDR3 protein: CASSSSWGYTF. The CDR3 DNA sequence: TGTGCCAGTAGTTCCTCGTGGGGCTACACCTTC.